Below are 26 T cell receptor beta chains sequenced from a single sample in a study of cytomegalovirus exposure and HLA in healthy donors (dated by TCRdb to about 2017). Libraries were built with the immunoSEQ multiplex PCR assay. For the multiplex PCR, a mixture combining 60 forward primers for TCR Vbeta segments and 13 reverse primers for TCR Jbeta segments was used. Not all clones reach the TCRdb copy of this immuneACCESS table, which keeps in-frame sequences only. Checked studies attribute under half of the gap to unresolved V genes and leave the rest unexplained. In all, the sample holds about 160,000 clones, and about 76% of those were seen once. The ten most abundant clones make up roughly 4% of the sample. The sequenced material came from PBMCs. All receptors come from a human donor in good health.

This chain connects TRBV19 to TRBJ2-3; D remains ambiguous. Trimming removed 1 base from V and 1 base from J, with 6 bases in between. Germline V gene lookup returns CDR1 LNHDA and CDR2 SQIVND (reference sequence). The CDR3 totals 14 residues. The CDR3 sequence is CASSIGAGTDTQYF. The CDR3 region has the DNA TGTGCCAGTAGTATAGGGGCTGGCACAGATACGCAGTATTTT.

This chain joins TRBV29-1 and TRBJ2-3, with D maybe TRBD1 (6 bases). V was trimmed by 4 bases and J by 2 bases, leaving 16 bases between them. CDR1 and CDR2 from the germline V gene are SQVTM and ANQGSEA. This CDR3 region has 15 residues. CDR3 nucleotide sequence: TGCAGCGTTGGAGAACAGGGATCCCCCACAGATACGCAGTATTTT. Translation: CSVGEQGSPTDTQYF.

For the CDR3, the DNA is TGTGCCAGCAGTACAGACAGGGGGCTATACAATGAGCAGTTCTTC. As protein: CASSTDRGLYNEQFF. The chain couples TRBV28 to TRBJ2-1, with 10 nucleotides matching TRBD1. Germline V gene data show CDR1 as MDHEN and CDR2 as SYDVKM. V lost 5 bases and J lost 4; bases outside the gene matches: 5. This CDR3 is built from 15 residues.

The chain carries TRBV9 and TRBJ1-3, with D possibly matching TRBD1 (5 bases). There are 15 residues in the CDR3. The V gene's germline CDR1 is SGDLS and CDR2 YYNGEE. V dropped 3 bases and J dropped 0 bases, with 10 bases sitting between them. The CDR3 sequence: CASSAQGISGNTIYF. DNA of the CDR3: TGTGCCAGCAGCGCCCAGGGTATCTCTGGAAACACCATATATTTT. Together with reference TRBV9 and TRBJ1-3, the CDR3 gives the full variable domain: DSGVTQTPKHLITATGQRVTLRCSPRSGDLSVYWYQQSLDQGLQFLIQYYNGEERAKGNILERFSAQQFPDLHSELNLSSLELGDSALYFCASSAQGISGNTIYFGEGSWLTVV.

The rearrangement uses TRBV30 and TRBJ1-3, with a tentative D call TRBD1 (5 bases). V lost 2 bases to trimming and J lost 4 bases, with 9 bases between them. CDR3 size: 13 residues. Germline CDR1 reads GTSNPN; CDR2 reads SVGIG (reference sequence). In nucleotides, the CDR3 is TGTGCCTGGAGTACTGACAGAGGAAACACCATATATTTT. Its translation is CAWSTDRGNTIYF.

Only a few counts were recorded for this clone. V gene TRBV5-1 combines with J gene TRBJ1-1, with 7 bases fitting TRBD1. Germline values: CDR1 SGHRS, CDR2 YFSETQ. With V trimmed by 3 bases and J by 1 base, 6 bases remained unmatched. This CDR3 comprises 15 residues. The CDR3, as DNA: TGCGCCAGCAGCTGGAGACAGGGAGGGAACACTGAAGCTTTCTTT. It codes for CASSWRQGGNTEAFF.

V usage is TRBV25-1 and J usage is TRBJ2-4; 8 bases fit TRBD1. CDR3 length: 16 amino acids. The ends lost 4 bases at V and 0 bases at J; junction bases unmatched: 5. Looked up from germline, CDR1 is MGHDK and CDR2 is SYGVNS. The CDR3 bases are TGTGCCAGCAGTGTCGACAGGGGCCTAGCCAAAAACATTCAGTACTTC. This translates into CASSVDRGLAKNIQYF.

The sample holds a few counts of this clone. The chain has TRBV2 and TRBJ1-5; D might be TRBD1 (6 bases). The CDR3 runs 15 residues. Germline CDR1 and CDR2: SNHLY and FYNNEI. Trimming took 3 bases from V and 2 from J, leaving 11 bases between them. The CDR3 DNA reads TGTGCCAGCAGTGAGTGGACAGTGGGCAATCAGCCCCAGCATTTT. The encoded protein is CASSEWTVGNQPQHF. Based on the CDR3 plus reference TRBV2 and TRBJ1-5, the full variable domain is EPEVTQTPSHQVTQMGQEVILRCVPISNHLYFYWYRQILGQKVEFLVSFYNNEISEKSEIFDDQFSVERPDGSNFTLKIRSTKLEDSAMYFCASSEWTVGNQPQHFGDGTRLSIL.

The chain recombines TRBV27 with TRBJ1-2; TRBD1 is a possible D gene (6 bases). Germline V gene data show CDR1 as MNHEY and CDR2 as SMNVEV (reference sequence). V was trimmed by 6 bases and J by 2 bases, leaving 16 bases between them. This CDR3 spans 15 amino acids. CDR3 loop: CASRLTPGQNYGYTF. In DNA, the CDR3 is TGTGCCAGCAGACTCACCCCGGGACAAAACTATGGCTACACCTTC.

A single count supports this clone. The J gene is TRBJ2-7, the V gene TRBV6-1; no clear D gene. The CDR3 sequence is 14 residues long. V was pared by 2 bases and J by 0 bases, with 8 bases between. Germline values: CDR1 MNHNS, CDR2 SASEGT. This chain's CDR3 is CASSETRSSYEQYF. In DNA form, the CDR3 reads TGTGCCAGCAGTGAAACCCGGAGCTCCTACGAGCAGTACTTC.

This clone turned up a few times. J is TRBJ2-1 and V is TRBV28; 7 bases agree with TRBD2. Germline CDR1 MDHEN, CDR2 SYDVKM. The CDR3 sequence is 16 residues long. V lost 6 bases to trimming and J lost 6 bases; unmatched junction nucleotides: 14. The DNA of the CDR3 is TGTGCCAGCAGGGTACTCAGCGGGAACATCGCCAATGAGCAGTTCTTC. Protein sequence: CASRVLSGNIANEQFF.

The gene calls are TRBV29-1 and TRBJ2-1; D is ambiguous. This CDR3 spans 11 amino acids. The germline V gene encodes CDR1 SQVTM and CDR2 ANQGSEA. V lost 7 bases to trimming and J lost 5 bases, with 9 bases between them. The CDR3 here is CSALSDNEQFF. In DNA, the CDR3 is TGCAGCGCACTGAGCGACAATGAGCAGTTCTTC.

This chain uses TRBV27 with TRBJ2-1; 10 bases map to TRBD2. The CDR3 runs to 15 residues. In germline, CDR1 is MNHEY, CDR2 SMNVEV (reference sequence). The ends lost 6 bases at V and 1 base at J; junction bases unmatched: 3. This chain's CDR3 is CASRSGLASYNEQFF. The CDR3 region has the DNA TGTGCCAGCAGATCGGGACTAGCGTCCTACAATGAGCAGTTCTTC.

The chain has TRBV6-6 and TRBJ2-5; TRBD1 matches 8 bases. The V segment lost 4 bases and the J segment 2 bases; nucleotides outside the gene matches: 3. CDR1 and CDR2 (germline): MNHNY, SVGAGI (reference sequence). The CDR3 is 14 amino acids. In nucleotides, the CDR3 is TGTGCCAGCAGTTGGGACAGGCAACAAGAGACCCAGTACTTC. Translated, it gives CASSWDRQQETQYF.

This rearrangement joins TRBV30 to TRBJ1-1; weak D call: TRBD1 (6 bases). The V and J ends lost 0 bases and 2 bases respectively, with 22 bases between them. The CDR3 spans 18 residues. From germline, CDR1 is GTSNPN and CDR2 SVGIG (reference sequence). Here the CDR3 DNA reads TGTGCCTGGAGTGTACGGAGAGGGACATCGCCCTACAACACTGAAGCTTTCTTT. It yields the protein CAWSVRRGTSPYNTEAFF.

This clone was seen more than once but under ten times. The chain joins TRBV28 to TRBJ1-2; D perhaps matches TRBD1 (5 bases). Germline CDR1 and CDR2: MDHEN and SYDVKM. The CDR3 has 15 amino acids. Trimming took off 2 bases at V and 8 bases at J, with 18 bases between the two ends. The CDR3: CASSLVTDGGRGYTF. In DNA, the CDR3 is TGTGCCAGCAGTTTAGTCACGGACGGGGGGAGAGGCTACACCTTC.

V usage is TRBV6-5 and J usage is TRBJ2-2, with D possibly being TRBD2 (5 bases). V was clipped by 11 bases and J by 1 base, with 17 bases between them. Germline values: CDR1 MNHEY, CDR2 SVGAGI. This CDR3 has 15 residues. The CDR3 region has the DNA TGTGCCCGTCCTAGGAGGCGGCAGAACACCGGGGAGCTGTTTTTT. It specifies CARPRRRQNTGELFF.

The V gene is TRBV19, the J gene TRBJ1-5; TRBD1 aligns across 11 bases. This CDR3 has 16 residues. Germline values: CDR1 LNHDA, CDR2 SQIVND (reference sequence). With V trimmed by 7 bases and J by 9 bases, 14 bases remained unmatched. In nucleotides, the CDR3 is TGTGCCAGTACCTCACCGACCGGGACAGGGGGTAGGCCCCAGCATTTT. Translated: CASTSPTGTGGRPQHF.

The rearrangement joins TRBV11-2 to TRBJ1-2; TRBD1 aligns across 10 bases. Germline assignment: CDR1 SGHAT and CDR2 FQNNGV. Losses at the gene ends were 1 base for V and 4 bases for J; bases not matched to a gene: 6. The CDR3 covers 16 residues. The CDR3 region is CASSLVGTGEGYGYTF. The DNA of the CDR3 is TGTGCCAGCAGCTTAGTGGGGACAGGGGAGGGCTATGGCTACACCTTC.

This chain links TRBV7-8 with TRBJ1-2, with D possibly TRBD1 on 6 matching bases. Trimming shortened V by 4 bases and J by 6 bases, and 21 bases separated the two germline ends. This CDR3 is built from 16 residues. CDR1 and CDR2 from the germline V gene are SGHVS and FQNEAQ. CDR3 loop: CASSSHGTSRLHGYTF. DNA for the CDR3: TGTGCCAGCAGCTCCCACGGGACAAGTCGCCTCCATGGCTACACCTTC. Drawing the rest from reference TRBV7-8 and TRBJ1-2, the complete variable domain is GAGVSQSPRYKVAKRGQDVALRCDPISGHVSLFWYQQALGQGPEFLTYFQNEAQLDKSGLPSDRFFAERPEGSVSTLKIQRTQQEDSAVYLCASSSHGTSRLHGYTFGSGTRLTVV.

The chain links TRBV29-1 to TRBJ2-7, with 7 bases identical to TRBD2. The CDR3 runs to 13 residues. Germline CDR1 reads SQVTM; CDR2 reads ANQGSEA. V lost 6 bases, J lost 1 base, and 6 bases stayed unmatched. As DNA, the CDR3 is TGCAGCGTAGTTAGGGAGGGGTCCTACGAGCAGTACTTC. Translated: CSVVREGSYEQYF.

The chain uses TRBV19 and TRBJ1-1; the D is unclear. The CDR3 is made up of 15 amino acids. The V gene lost 3 bases and the J gene lost 0 bases, with 11 bases spanning the gap. Per germline, CDR1 LNHDA and CDR2 SQIVND (reference sequence). CDR3: CASSIRGRVNTEAFF. The CDR3 DNA reads TGTGCCAGTAGTATCAGAGGGAGAGTGAACACTGAAGCTTTCTTT.

The CDR3 sequence: CASSLTGTPGELFF. The CDR3 region has the DNA TGTGCCAGCAGCTTAACAGGGACCCCCGGGGAGCTGTTTTTT. V and J are TRBV7-9 and TRBJ2-2; the D gene is possibly TRBD1 (6 bases). V lost 2 bases to trimming and J lost 6 bases, with 10 bases between them. Germline values: CDR1 SEHNR, CDR2 FQNEAQ (reference sequence). The CDR3 runs to 14 residues.

The chain employs TRBV6-6 and TRBJ2-7; tentative D call: TRBD2 (6 bases). V dropped 8 bases and J dropped 0 bases, with 17 bases sitting between them. Germline-derived CDR1 and CDR2 are MNHNY and SVGAGI (reference sequence). The CDR3 has 15 amino acids. The CDR3, as DNA: TGTGCCAGCCGTCCCTCCGGGAGAAGCTCCTACGAGCAGTACTTC. Translating it yields CASRPSGRSSYEQYF.

The CDR3 nucleotides read TGCGCCAGCAGTACGGACAGCTCTTCACCCCTCCACTTT. Protein: CASSTDSSSPLHF. V gene TRBV10-1 combines with J gene TRBJ1-6; a possible D gene is TRBD1 (6 bases). V shed 5 bases and J shed 9 bases, with 11 bases lying between them. The CDR3 length is 13 residues. Looked up from germline, CDR1 is WNHNN and CDR2 is SYGVQD (reference sequence).

This clone was detected only once. This chain uses TRBV4-2 with TRBJ2-7; the D gene is possibly TRBD1 (5 bases). V was trimmed by 4 bases and J by 1 base, leaving 23 bases between them. CDR1 is LGHNA, CDR2 YNFKEQ, per germline. The CDR3 extends over 18 amino acids. In DNA, the CDR3 is TGTGCCAGCAGCCGGCTCAAGTTCGACAGCTCTCTGTCCTACGAGCAGTACTTC. Translated: CASSRLKFDSSLSYEQYF.